A single sample gave rise to the 18 T cell receptor beta chains below, sequenced in a study of T and B cells in COVID-19 patients. Multiplex PCR with BIOMED2 TRB-A/B primer pools amplified TRB rearrangements. TCRdb passed the multiplex PCR reads through MiXCR, listing each CDR3 protein once. The data hold several thousand distinct CDR3 sequences, with around 30% observed a single time. TRB was amplified from roughly 250-500 ng of blood genomic DNA. The sequenced sample was blood. These receptors originate from a human donor with active COVID-19.

This clonotype ranks as medium-sized. The V call is TRBV6-5, the J call TRBJ2-7; the D is unclear. The CDR3 totals 14 residues. From germline, CDR1 is MNHEY and CDR2 SVGAGI. V lost 0 bases, J lost 2 bases, and 8 bases lay in between. CDR3 sequence reads: CASSYSQPAYEQYF. CDR3 coding DNA: TGTGCCAGCAGTTACTCACAGCCAGCCTACGAGCAGTACTTC.

Worth noting for this clonotype: A much larger clone lies a single base off, so this may be a read error. This rearrangement joins TRBV5-4 to TRBJ2-1; 7 nucleotides align to TRBD2. Germline lookup yields CDR1 SGHNT and CDR2 YYREEE (reference sequence). The junction had 16 bases not matched to a gene; V was cut back by 0 bases and J by 13 bases. CDR3 length: 16 amino acids. The CDR3 protein is CASSLVGGNPRIEQFF. CDR3 nucleotide sequence: TGTGCCAGCAGCTTGGTGGGGGGGAACCCCCGTATTGAACAGTTCTTC. The variable domain in full, with the rest retrieved from reference TRBV5-4 and TRBJ2-1, is ETGVTQSPTHLIKTRGQQVTLRCSSQSGHNTVSWYQQALGQGPQFIFQYYREEENGRGNFPPRFSGLQFPNYSSELNVNALELDDSALYLCASSLVGGNPRIEQFFGPGTRLTVL.

The rearrangement joins TRBV20-1 to TRBJ2-5; D is ambiguous. Deletions cut 1 base from V and 5 bases from J, with 11 bases between. Per germline, CDR1 DFQATT and CDR2 SNEGSKA (reference sequence). CDR3 length: 13 amino acids. This CDR3 reads CSARAPVTETQYF. CDR3 DNA: TGCAGTGCTAGAGCCCCCGTGACGGAGACCCAGTACTTC.

This clonotype was observed a few times. The genes are TRBV18 and TRBJ2-7, with 7 bases matching TRBD2. Germline CDR1 KGHSH, CDR2 LQKENI. The CDR3 covers 18 residues. V lost 3 bases, J lost 3 bases, and 17 bases stayed unmatched. CDR3 DNA: TGTGCCAGCTCACCGTCAATTCAAGGGACGGGGGGACTCTACGAGCAGTACTTC. It translates to CASSPSIQGTGGLYEQYF.

This clonotype showed up just a few times. The chain uses TRBV14 and TRBJ1-2, with D possibly being TRBD1 (5 bases). CDR1 SGHDN and CDR2 FVKESK come from the germline V gene. There are 13 residues in the CDR3. The V and J ends lost 1 base and 4 bases respectively, with 7 bases between them. The CDR3, as DNA: TGTGCCAGCAGCCAAGGAGGGACCTATGGCTACACCTTC. Its protein product is CASSQGGTYGYTF.

V gene TRBV6-4 combines with J gene TRBJ1-1, with D uncertain. The CDR3 is 13 amino acids. V lost 0 bases, J lost 2 bases, and 4 bases lay in between. CDR1 MRHNA and CDR2 SNTAGT come from the germline V gene. CDR3 amino acids: CASSDSDNTEAFF. The CDR3 region has the DNA TGTGCCAGCAGTGACTCCGACAACACTGAAGCTTTCTTT.

This chain connects TRBV29-1 to TRBJ2-3, with 9 bases that match TRBD2. In germline, CDR1 is SQVTM, CDR2 ANQGSEA. The CDR3 covers 15 residues. Losses at the gene ends were 7 bases for V and 3 bases for J; bases not matched to a gene: 11. Written as DNA, the CDR3 is TGCAGCGCCATAGGCGGGACTAGCAAAACAGATACGCAGTATTTT. It yields the protein CSAIGGTSKTDTQYF.

The genes are TRBV5-1 and TRBJ2-2; weak D call: TRBD1 (5 bases). The CDR3 extends over 15 amino acids. Germline CDR1 and CDR2: SGHRS and YFSETQ. The germline V and J ends were trimmed by 0 bases and 1 base, with 7 bases remaining between them. For the CDR3, the DNA is TGCGCCAGCAGCTTGGGACAGATGAACACCGGGGAGCTGTTTTTT. It codes for CASSLGQMNTGELFF. The complete variable domain, with remaining parts taken from reference TRBV5-1 and TRBJ2-2, reads KAGVTQTPRYLIKTRGQQVTLSCSPISGHRSVSWYQQTPGQGLQFLFEYFSETQRNKGNFPGRFSGRQFSNSRSEMNVSTLELGDSALYLCASSLGQMNTGELFFGEGSRLTVL.

This clonotype was detected a few times. The V call is TRBV27, the J call TRBJ2-1; D uncertain. CDR1 and CDR2 (germline): MNHEY, SMNVEV (reference sequence). With 2 bases removed from V and 3 bases from J, the gap between germline ends came to 8 bases. CDR3 size: 14 residues. CDR3 nucleotides: TGTGCCAGCAGTTTAGAAGGGTTCTACAATGAGCAGTTCTTC. Translated, it gives CASSLEGFYNEQFF.

This clonotype counts as medium-sized. The chain couples TRBV15 to TRBJ2-7; 8 bases fit TRBD1. CDR3 size: 14 residues. Trimming cost V 2 bases and J 2 bases; bases outside gene matches: 2. Germline V gene lookup returns CDR1 LNHNV and CDR2 YYDKDF (reference sequence). CDR3 region: CATSRSDRAYEQYF. In DNA, the CDR3 is TGTGCCACCAGCAGATCGGACAGGGCCTACGAGCAGTACTTC.

This chain connects TRBV6-1 to TRBJ2-7; D possibly corresponds to TRBD2 (5 bases). Germline CDR1 and CDR2: MNHNS and SASEGT. This CDR3 contains 18 residues. Trimming removed 1 base at V and 5 bases at J, with 24 bases between. As DNA, the CDR3 is TGTGCCAGCAGTGAAGTTTCTCATCGCCCGGGGAATCAGGACGAGCAGTACTTC. This codes for CASSEVSHRPGNQDEQYF.

This clonotype was found a few times. The chain combines TRBV20-1 with TRBJ1-6; TRBD1 might be the D (6 bases). Germline CDR1 DFQATT, CDR2 SNEGSKA (reference sequence). The CDR3 length is 15 residues. Trimming stripped 6 bases from V and 10 bases from J, with 22 bases between. The CDR3, as DNA: TGCAGTGCCAGAACCGGGACATCTAACAGCTCACCCCTCCACTTT. Translation: CSARTGTSNSSPLHF.

Within the sample, this clonotype is medium-sized. V is TRBV27 and J is TRBJ2-1; 7 nucleotides align to TRBD1. After removal of 4 bases from V and 2 bases from J, the junction contained 5 bases not matched to a gene. Germline V lookup: CDR1 MNHEY, CDR2 SMNVEV (reference sequence). CDR3 size: 15 residues. The CDR3 loop reads CASSWGTATYNEQFF. The CDR3 bases are TGTGCCAGCAGTTGGGGGACAGCTACCTACAATGAGCAGTTCTTC.

This clonotype came up a few times. This chain joins TRBV7-2 and TRBJ1-2; TRBD1 matches 8 bases. V trimming: 6 bases; J trimming: 0 bases; junction bases outside the gene matches: 6. The germline V gene encodes CDR1 SGHTA and CDR2 FQGNSA. The length of the CDR3 is 15 residues. CDR3 in amino acids: CASRSTGEANYGYTF. CDR3 DNA: TGTGCCAGCAGATCGACAGGGGAGGCTAACTATGGCTACACCTTC. Full variable domain (remainder filled in from reference TRBV7-2 and TRBJ1-2): GAGVSQSPSNKVTEKGKDVELRCDPISGHTALYWYRQSLGQGLEFLIYFQGNSAPDKSGLPSDRFSAERTGGSVSTLTIQRTQQEDSAVYLCASRSTGEANYGYTFGSGTRLTVV.

This chain uses TRBV24-1 with TRBJ2-1; D is possibly TRBD2 (5 bases). The germline V gene has CDR1 KGHDR and CDR2 SFDVKD. Deletions cut 7 bases from V and 5 bases from J, with 8 bases between. This CDR3 has 12 residues. CDR3 loop: CATSGLNNEQFF. The CDR3 DNA reads TGTGCCACCAGCGGACTCAACAATGAGCAGTTCTTC.

The chain carries TRBV12-3 or TRBV12-4 and TRBJ1-1; D remains ambiguous. The CDR3 has 13 residues. The V end was cut by 6 bases, the J end by 1 base, with 9 bases between. The CDR3 DNA is TGTGCCAGCAGGATCAGTAAGAACACTGAAGCTTTCTTT. It translates to CASRISKNTEAFF.

V usage is TRBV5-1 and J usage is TRBJ2-5, with D tentatively TRBD2 (5 bases). The ends were cut back, 0 bases at V and 5 bases at J, with 14 bases in the middle. Germline loops: CDR1 SGHRS, CDR2 YFSETQ. The CDR3 is 15 residues long. CDR3 sequence reads: CASSLDLGRRETQYF. In DNA, the CDR3 is TGCGCCAGCAGCTTGGACCTCGGCAGGAGGGAGACCCAGTACTTC.

This clonotype counts as medium-sized. This chain connects TRBV12-3 or TRBV12-4 to TRBJ2-7, with a possible D match to TRBD1 (6 bases). The V gene lost 5 bases and the J gene lost 7 bases, with 18 bases spanning the gap. CDR3 length: 14 amino acids. This CDR3 reads CASSPGVVSYEQYF. The CDR3 DNA sequence: TGTGCCAGCAGTCCAGGGGTGGTGTCGTATGAGCAGTACTTC.